This T cell receptor (beta chain) was profiled in a study of early T cells in non-severe SARS-CoV-2 infection. Overall study context: Alpha and beta chains were unpaired, from unsorted whole-blood bulk RNA.

The V end was cut by 4 bases, the J end by 4 bases, with 13 bases between. Germline CDR1 MGHRA, CDR2 YSYEKL. The CDR3 totals 15 residues. Worth noting for this clonotype: Antigen specificity is unknown.

Findings and limits, study-wide: Database matching using VDJdb favored anti-spike CD8 responses, with private and CD4 specificities left missing.

Individual cDNA molecules were tagged with unique molecular identifiers, the study reported. TCRdb re-derived calls from the 5' RACE reads in MiXCR, one entry per CDR3 protein. The sample yields around 26,000 distinct CDR3 sequences, nearly 5% seen once. J is TRBJ2-2 and V is TRBV4-1; maybe TRBD2 (6 bases). This receptor was identified in an adult who was a healthcare worker with PCR-confirmed SARS-CoV-2 infection or an uninfected control (not recorded which). Material for sequencing was whole blood. DNA for the CDR3: TGCGCCAGCAGCCGTGGGACTTCGAGCACCGGGGAGCTGTTTTTT. Translated, it gives CASSRGTSSTGELFF.